This is a list of T cell receptor beta chains from one sample in a study of post-analysis software for immune sequencing data. Each CDR3 protein is one row after TCRdb ran MiXCR on the PCR reads. The data contain about 200,000 distinct CDR3 sequences, 29% of them singletons. Material: blood. The receptors were sampled from a girl younger than 18 with multiple sclerosis. Both conserved end residues are part of each CDR3. The D gene is left open where the match is weak. Clone size appears in some rows only: once, few, many, or a class for an expanded clone.

clone_size,d_call,j_call,v_call,cdr3_length,cdr3_nt,cdr3_aa
-,TRBD1,TRBJ1-1,TRBV6-1,13,TGTGCCAGCAGTGACAGGGGGCACACTGAAGCTTTCTTT,CASSDRGHTEAFF
few,-,TRBJ2-1,TRBV2,18,TGTGCCAGCAGCGAAGTAGGCCCCCGGGAGCGGATTTACAATGAGCAGTTCTTC,CASSEVGPRERIYNEQFF
few,-,TRBJ2-1,TRBV7-9,15,TGTGCCAGCAGCTTAGATATAAGGGGGAGTGGTGAGCAGTTCTTC,CASSLDIRGSGEQFF
many,-,TRBJ2-1,TRBV4-1,16,TGCGCCAGCAGCCAAGCCAGGGGTTTCGTACAGAATGAGCAGTTCTTC,CASSQARGFVQNEQFF
-,TRBD2,TRBJ2-1,TRBV12-3/TRBV12-4,15,TGTGCCAGCAGTAATAAGGTACTAGCGGTAAATGAGCAGTTCTTC,CASSNKVLAVNEQFF
many,TRBD1,TRBJ2-1,TRBV5-1,16,TGCGCCAGCAGCTTGATCGGGACAGGGACCTACAATGAGCAGTTCTTC,CASSLIGTGTYNEQFF
few,-,TRBJ2-3,TRBV15,16,TGTGCCACCAGCAGAGGAGAAGCCCGACCCACAGATACGCAGTATTTT,CATSRGEARPTDTQYF
many,TRBD2,TRBJ2-7,TRBV25-1,14,TGTGCCAGCAGTGAACTAGCGGGGGACTACGAGCAGTACTTC,CASSELAGDYEQYF
-,-,TRBJ1-1,TRBV5-1,14,TGCGCCAGCAGCGATCAGGTGATGAACACTGAAGCTTTCTTT,CASSDQVMNTEAFF
-,-,TRBJ2-7,TRBV20-1,13,TGCAGTGCTAGTTACAGGGTGGTTGGAGAGCAGTACTTC,CSASYRVVGEQYF
many,-,TRBJ2-5,TRBV27,13,TGTGCCAGCAGTTTGGGCAGAAAAGAGACCCAGTACTTC,CASSLGRKETQYF
many,TRBD2,TRBJ2-1,TRBV27,18,TGTGCCAGCAGTTCGAGACCCCGGGGCAACGCGGGGGTGCATGAGCAGTTCTTC,CASSSRPRGNAGVHEQFF
-,TRBD2,TRBJ2-7,TRBV14,16,TGTGCCAGCAGCCAGGCGGGACTAGCGGGAGTCTACGAGCAGTACTTC,CASSQAGLAGVYEQYF
-,-,TRBJ2-6,TRBV7-9,17,TGTGCCAGCAGCCTCGGAGACGGCAGCTCTGGGGCCAACGTCCTGACTTTC,CASSLGDGSSGANVLTF
many,TRBD2,TRBJ2-1,TRBV11-2,14,TGTGCCAGCAGCCCAGCGGGGGGGTACAATGAGCAGTTCTTC,CASSPAGGYNEQFF
-,TRBD2,TRBJ2-3,TRBV3-1,17,TGTGCCAGCAGCCAAGGCGTAGCGGGGGGTTCCACAGATACGCAGTATTTT,CASSQGVAGGSTDTQYF
-,TRBD1,TRBJ1-1,TRBV5-1,14,TGCGCCAGCAGCTTGGAAGGGGGCGGCACTGAAGCTTTCTTT,CASSLEGGGTEAFF
many,-,TRBJ2-7,TRBV7-9,14,TGTGCCAGCAGCTCCCGGGACACACCCTACGAGCAGTACTTC,CASSSRDTPYEQYF
-,TRBD1,TRBJ1-1,TRBV2,14,TGTGCCTCCCAGGGGGGTGGGTGGAACACTGAAGCTTTCTTT,CASQGGGWNTEAFF
many,-,TRBJ2-1,TRBV6-2/TRBV6-3,13,TGTGCCAGCAGCTCCGGGATCTCCAGGGAGCAGTTCTTC,CASSSGISREQFF
many,-,TRBJ2-1,TRBV6-5,15,TGTGCCAGCAGTTACGGGGGCGGGAGCGACAATGAGCAGTTCTTC,CASSYGGGSDNEQFF
many,-,TRBJ2-5,TRBV12-3/TRBV12-4,12,TGTGCCAGCAGGGGTCCGTTGGAGACCCAGTACTTC,CASRGPLETQYF